This T cell receptor beta chain was captured by sequencing in a study of T-cell reconstitution after alpha-beta-depleted transplantation in children. Study results and caveats: The origin of alpha-beta T cells about two months after transplant was reportedly several hundred expanded graft clones. Most T-cell counts and diversity one year after the transplant came from T cells that were newly produced.

This clonotype was seen many times. Its specificity is unknown. This sample's TCRbeta library carried unique molecular identifier barcodes. TCRdb fed the PCR reads into MiXCR, producing one record per CDR3 protein. The sample has under 75,000 distinct CDR3 sequences; 11% are singletons. V shed 5 bases, J shed 1 base, and the junction held 5 bases outside the gene matches. The CDR3 has 15 residues. Germline V lookup: CDR1 SGHTA, CDR2 FQGNSA. Sequenced here: PBMCs, sampled before TCRalphabeta/CD19-depleted stem cell transplant. The chain recombines TRBV7-2 with TRBJ2-7, with 10 nucleotides matching TRBD1. This clonotype was obtained from a boy aged 10-17 years with acute myeloid leukemia, due to receive a stem cell transplant. For the CDR3, the DNA is TGTGCCAGCAGCCCGGGGACAGGGGTTTCCTACGAGCAGTACTTC. It is translated as CASSPGTGVSYEQYF.